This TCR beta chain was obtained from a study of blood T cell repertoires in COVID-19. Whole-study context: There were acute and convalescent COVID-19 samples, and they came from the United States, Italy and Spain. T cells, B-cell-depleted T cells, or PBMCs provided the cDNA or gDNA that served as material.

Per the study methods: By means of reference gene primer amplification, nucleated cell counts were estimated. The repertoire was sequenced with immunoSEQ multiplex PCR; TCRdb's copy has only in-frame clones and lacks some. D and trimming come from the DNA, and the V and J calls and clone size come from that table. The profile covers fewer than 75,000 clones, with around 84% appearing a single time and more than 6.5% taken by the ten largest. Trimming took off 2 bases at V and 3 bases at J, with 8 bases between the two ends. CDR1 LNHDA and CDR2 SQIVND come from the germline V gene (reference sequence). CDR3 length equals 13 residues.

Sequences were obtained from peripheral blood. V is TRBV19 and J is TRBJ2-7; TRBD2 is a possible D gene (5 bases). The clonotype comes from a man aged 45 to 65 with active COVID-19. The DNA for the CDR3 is TGTGCCAGTAGTATAAGCGGAGACTACGAGCAGTACTTC. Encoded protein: CASSISGDYEQYF.